A selection of T cell receptor beta chains follows, all from one sample in a study of T cell responses to AZD1222 COVID-19 vaccine. Here immunoSEQ multiplex PCR was the method, and the copy in TCRdb shows in-frame clones only, minus some. The table lists 80,000 or so clones, about 89% of them singletons. Sequenced material: peripheral blood, taken on day 0 of MenACWY control vaccination. These TCRs come from an adult in good health. Both conserved end residues are part of each CDR3. The D gene is left open where the match is weak. Clone sizes are given selectively: once, few, many, or a class where the clone is expanded.

TRBJ1-4,.,13,few,TRBV5-8,TGTGCCAGCAGCCCATATCAGAATGAAAAACTGTTTTTT,CASSPYQNEKLFF
TRBJ2-1,.,14,few,TRBV19,TGTGCCAGTAGTACCGGGACCTCCTACAATGAGCAGTTCTTC,CASSTGTSYNEQFF
TRBJ1-5,.,15,.,TRBV30,TGTGCCTGGAGTAGCGATGGGGGGGGCAATCAGCCCCAGCATTTT,CAWSSDGGGNQPQHF
TRBJ2-1,.,18,.,TRBV27,TGTGCCAGCAGTCTACCCACAACAGGGGTGGGAGGCTACAATGAGCAGTTCTTC,CASSLPTTGVGGYNEQFF
TRBJ2-5,.,17,.,TRBV3-1/TRBV3-2,TGTGCCAGCAGCCCAGGGTCCAACGGTCTAGACATTGAGGCCCAGTACTTC,CASSPGSNGLDIEAQYF
TRBJ2-7,.,13,.,TRBV29-1,TGCAGCGTTCTCACAGGGAGCTCCTACGAGCAGTACTTC,CSVLTGSSYEQYF
TRBJ2-2,TRBD2,16,.,TRBV18,TGTGCCAGCTCACCTTTGGAAGCGGGAGAAACCGGGGAGCTGTTTTTT,CASSPLEAGETGELFF
TRBJ2-7,.,12,.,TRBV3-1/TRBV3-2,TGTGCCAGCAGCCCAACTAGCTACGAGCAGTACTTC,CASSPTSYEQYF
TRBJ1-1,.,14,once,TRBV28,TGTGCCAGCAGTCCCCCGACGGACAACACTGAAGCTTTCTTT,CASSPPTDNTEAFF
TRBJ1-5,.,13,.,TRBV4-2,TGTGCCAGCAGCCCGGGGGTACTCCAGCCCCAGCATTTT,CASSPGVLQPQHF
TRBJ1-2,.,11,.,TRBV28,TGTGCCAGCAGTTTACCGGAGGGCTACACCTTC,CASSLPEGYTF
TRBJ2-1,TRBD1,14,.,TRBV27,TGTGCCAGCAGTCTATATGACAGGGTCAATGAGCAGTTCTTC,CASSLYDRVNEQFF
TRBJ2-1,TRBD1,14,.,TRBV2,TGTGCCAGCTCCCGGGACAGGGGAAACGATGAGCAGTTCTTC,CASSRDRGNDEQFF
TRBJ2-7,TRBD1,14,.,TRBV2,TGTGCCAGCAGGGCGGACAGGGTCACCTACGAGCAGTACTTC,CASRADRVTYEQYF
TRBJ2-3,.,13,.,TRBV18,TGTGCCAGCTCACCGGCGGCGGCAGATACGCAGTATTTT,CASSPAAADTQYF
TRBJ2-7,TRBD2,16,.,TRBV19,TGTGCCAGTAGCGACCTAGGGACTAGAGCTTCCTACGAGCAGTACTTC,CASSDLGTRASYEQYF